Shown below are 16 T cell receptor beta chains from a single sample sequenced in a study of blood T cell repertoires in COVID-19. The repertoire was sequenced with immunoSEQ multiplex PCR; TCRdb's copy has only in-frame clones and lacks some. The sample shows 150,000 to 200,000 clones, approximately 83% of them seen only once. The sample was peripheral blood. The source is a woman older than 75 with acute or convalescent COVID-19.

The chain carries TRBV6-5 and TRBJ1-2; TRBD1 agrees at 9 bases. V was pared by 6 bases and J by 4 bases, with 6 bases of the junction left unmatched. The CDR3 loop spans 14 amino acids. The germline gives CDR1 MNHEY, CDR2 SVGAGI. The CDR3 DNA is TGTGCCAGCAGGACACAGGGGGCTGGCTATGGCTACACCTTC. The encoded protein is CASRTQGAGYGYTF.

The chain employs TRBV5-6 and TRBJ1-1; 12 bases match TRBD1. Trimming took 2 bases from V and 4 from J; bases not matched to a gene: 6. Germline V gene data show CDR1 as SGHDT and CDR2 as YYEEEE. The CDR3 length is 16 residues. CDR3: CASSFGTGGRSTEAFF. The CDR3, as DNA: TGTGCCAGCAGCTTCGGGACAGGGGGCCGGAGCACTGAAGCTTTCTTT.

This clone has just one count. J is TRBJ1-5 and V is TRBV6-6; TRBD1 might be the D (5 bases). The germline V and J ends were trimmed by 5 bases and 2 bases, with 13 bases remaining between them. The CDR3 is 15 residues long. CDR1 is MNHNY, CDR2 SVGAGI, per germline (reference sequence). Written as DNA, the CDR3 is TGTGCCAGCAGTCGCGACAGCTCCGGCAATCAGCCCCAGCATTTT. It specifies CASSRDSSGNQPQHF.

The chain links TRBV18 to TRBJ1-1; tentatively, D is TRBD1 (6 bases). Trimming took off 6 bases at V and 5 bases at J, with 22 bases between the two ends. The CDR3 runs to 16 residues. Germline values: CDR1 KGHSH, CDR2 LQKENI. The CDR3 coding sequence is TGTGCCAGCTCTCCCAGTTTGGGGGCGGTAGGAACTGAAGCTTTCTTT. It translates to CASSPSLGAVGTEAFF.

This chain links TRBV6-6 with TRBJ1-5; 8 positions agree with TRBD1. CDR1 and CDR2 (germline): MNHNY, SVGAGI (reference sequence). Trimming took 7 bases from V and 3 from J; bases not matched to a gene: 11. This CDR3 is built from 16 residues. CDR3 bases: TGTGCCAGCACTGACCCCTACAGGGGGGCCAATCAGCCCCAGCATTTT. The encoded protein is CASTDPYRGANQPQHF.

CDR3 in DNA: TGTGCCAGCAGCGTATCACCCCAGGGGGCACAAGAGACCCAGTACTTC. It is translated as CASSVSPQGAQETQYF. The V and J genes are TRBV9 and TRBJ2-5; TRBD1 matches 8 bases. Per the germline V gene, CDR1 is SGDLS and CDR2 is YYNGEE. This CDR3 contains 16 residues. V was clipped by 1 base and J by 2 bases; unmatched bases: 7.

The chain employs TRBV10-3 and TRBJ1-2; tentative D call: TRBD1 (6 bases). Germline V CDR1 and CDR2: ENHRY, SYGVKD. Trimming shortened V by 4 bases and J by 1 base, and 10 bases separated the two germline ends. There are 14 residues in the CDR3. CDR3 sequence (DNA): TGTGCCATCAGTGGTGGACAGATTAACTATGGCTACACCTTC. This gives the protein CAISGGQINYGYTF.

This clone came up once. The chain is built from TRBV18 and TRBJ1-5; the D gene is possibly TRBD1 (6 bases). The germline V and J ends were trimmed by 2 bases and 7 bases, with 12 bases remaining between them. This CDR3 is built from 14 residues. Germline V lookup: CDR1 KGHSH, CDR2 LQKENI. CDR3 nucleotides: TGTGCCAGCTCACCATCAGGGGAATACCAGCCCCAGCATTTT. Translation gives CASSPSGEYQPQHF. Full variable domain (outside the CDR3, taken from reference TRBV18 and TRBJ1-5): NAGVMQNPRHLVRRRGQEARLRCSPMKGHSHVYWYRQLPEEGLKFMVYLQKENIIDESGMPKERFSAEFPKEGPSILRIQQVVRGDSAAYFCASSPSGEYQPQHFGDGTRLSIL.

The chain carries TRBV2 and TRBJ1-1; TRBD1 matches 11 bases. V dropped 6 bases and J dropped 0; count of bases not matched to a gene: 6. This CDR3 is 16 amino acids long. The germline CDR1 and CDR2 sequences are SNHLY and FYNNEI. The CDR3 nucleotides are TGTGCCAGCAGGGCGGGGACAGGGGGAATGAACACTGAAGCTTTCTTT. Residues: CASRAGTGGMNTEAFF.

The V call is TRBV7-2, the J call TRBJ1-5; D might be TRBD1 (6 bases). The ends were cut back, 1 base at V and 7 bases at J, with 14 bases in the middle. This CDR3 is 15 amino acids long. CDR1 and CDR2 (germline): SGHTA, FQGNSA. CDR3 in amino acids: CASSLDGARGQPQHF. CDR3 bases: TGTGCCAGCAGCTTAGACGGGGCGAGGGGGCAGCCCCAGCATTTT.

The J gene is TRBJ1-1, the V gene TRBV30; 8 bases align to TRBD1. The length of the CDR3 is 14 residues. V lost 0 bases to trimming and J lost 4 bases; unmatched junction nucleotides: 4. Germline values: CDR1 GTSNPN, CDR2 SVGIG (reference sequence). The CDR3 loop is CAWSVPGGLTEAFF. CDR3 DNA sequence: TGTGCCTGGAGTGTACCAGGGGGCCTCACTGAAGCTTTCTTT.

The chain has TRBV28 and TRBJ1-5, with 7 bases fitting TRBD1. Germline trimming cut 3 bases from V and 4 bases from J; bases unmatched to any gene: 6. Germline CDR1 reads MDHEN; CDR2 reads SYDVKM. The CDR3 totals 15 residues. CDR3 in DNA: TGTGCCAGCAGTTTCTGGACAGGAATAAATCAGCCCCAGCATTTT. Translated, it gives CASSFWTGINQPQHF.

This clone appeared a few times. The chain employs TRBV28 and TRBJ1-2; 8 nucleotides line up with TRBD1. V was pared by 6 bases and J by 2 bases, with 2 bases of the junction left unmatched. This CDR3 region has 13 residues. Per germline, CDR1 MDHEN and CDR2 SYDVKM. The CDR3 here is CASRDRANYGYTF. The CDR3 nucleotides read TGTGCCAGCAGGGACAGGGCGAACTATGGCTACACCTTC.

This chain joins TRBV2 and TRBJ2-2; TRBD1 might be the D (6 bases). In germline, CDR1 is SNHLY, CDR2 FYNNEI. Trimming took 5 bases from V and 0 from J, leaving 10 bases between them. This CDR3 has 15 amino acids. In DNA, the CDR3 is TGTGCCAGCAGTTCGACAGGCTCGAACACCGGGGAGCTGTTTTTT. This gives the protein CASSSTGSNTGELFF.

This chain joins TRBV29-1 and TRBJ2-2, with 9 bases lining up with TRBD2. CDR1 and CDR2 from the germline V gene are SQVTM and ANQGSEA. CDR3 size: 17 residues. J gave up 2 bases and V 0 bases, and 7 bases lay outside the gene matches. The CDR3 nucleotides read TGCAGCGTTGAAGAAAAGGTAGCGGGGGCCAACACCGGGGAGCTGTTTTTT. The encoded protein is CSVEEKVAGANTGELFF.

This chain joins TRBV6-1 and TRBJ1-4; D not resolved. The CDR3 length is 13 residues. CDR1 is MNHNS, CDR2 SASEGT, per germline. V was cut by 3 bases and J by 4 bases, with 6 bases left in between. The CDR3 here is CASSETRNEKLFF. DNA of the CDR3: TGTGCCAGCAGTGAGACTCGTAATGAAAAACTGTTTTTT.